One sample yielded the 3 T cell receptor beta chains listed below, sequenced in a study of T-cell reconstitution after alpha-beta-depleted transplantation in children. The library targeted TCRbeta and was prepared with unique molecular identifiers. TCRdb called the PCR reads again in MiXCR, with one record for every CDR3 protein. Of 150,000 to 250,000 distinct CDR3 sequences detected, approximately 6% appear once; the ten largest clones hold under 5%. Sequenced here: PBMCs, sampled before TCRalphabeta/CD19-depleted stem cell transplant. The origin of the receptors is a girl less than two years old with combined immunodeficiency, due to receive a stem cell transplant.

This clonotype was counted only a few times. The V gene is TRBV3-1, the J gene TRBJ2-5, with D possibly matching TRBD1 (5 bases). Germline V gene lookup returns CDR1 LGHDT and CDR2 YNNKEL (reference sequence). V gave up 3 bases and J gave up 0 bases, with 8 bases separating them. The CDR3 totals 14 residues. CDR3 region: CASSHAGNQETQYF. The CDR3 DNA reads as TGTGCCAGCAGCCATGCAGGGAACCAAGAGACCCAGTACTTC.

The J gene is TRBJ2-1, the V gene TRBV11-2; D is perhaps TRBD2 (5 bases). The CDR3 has 16 residues. With 5 bases removed from V and 12 bases from J, the gap between germline ends came to 26 bases. Germline V lookup: CDR1 SGHAT, CDR2 FQNNGV. The CDR3 nucleotides are TGTGCCAGCAGCCCACCCTCAGCGGCAGGAGGCCCGGGGCAGTTCTTC. This sequence encodes CASSPPSAAGGPGQFF.

This clonotype showed up many times. The V gene is TRBV20-1, the J gene TRBJ1-2; D ambiguous. This CDR3 spans 9 amino acids. V was pared by 7 bases and J by 4 bases, with 4 bases between. Germline V CDR1 and CDR2: DFQATT, SNEGSKA (reference sequence). The CDR3, as DNA: TGCAGTGTCCCCTATGGCTACACCTTC. As protein: CSVPYGYTF.